This TCR beta chain came from a study of cytomegalovirus exposure and HLA in healthy donors. Here immunoSEQ multiplex PCR was the method, and the copy in TCRdb shows in-frame clones only, minus some. Counted here are 130,000 to 150,000 clones, just under 90% occurring once; the ten biggest clones make up about 6.7%. Germline assignment: CDR1 SGHTA and CDR2 FQGTGA. Trimming took 5 bases from V and 4 from J; bases not matched to a gene: 11. There are 15 residues in the CDR3. The sequenced sample was PBMCs. The sequence came from a woman aged 30 to 39 in good health and CMV-seropositive. The chain joins TRBV7-3 to TRBJ2-7, with 7 bases lining up with TRBD1. CDR3 region: CASSRTLGQQYEQYF. The DNA for the CDR3 is TGTGCCAGCAGCCGAACCCTGGGACAGCAATACGAGCAGTACTTC.